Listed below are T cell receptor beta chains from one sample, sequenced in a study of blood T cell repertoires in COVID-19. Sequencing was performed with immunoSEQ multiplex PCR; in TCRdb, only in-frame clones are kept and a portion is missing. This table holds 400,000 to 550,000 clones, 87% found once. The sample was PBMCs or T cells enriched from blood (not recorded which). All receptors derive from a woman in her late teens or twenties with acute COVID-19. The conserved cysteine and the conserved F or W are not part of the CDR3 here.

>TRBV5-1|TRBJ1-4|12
ASSFSQGTEKLF
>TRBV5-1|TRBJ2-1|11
ASSLGQYNEQF
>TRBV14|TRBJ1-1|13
ASSQVGSGNTEAF
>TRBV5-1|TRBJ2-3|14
ASSLVTGVWTDTQY
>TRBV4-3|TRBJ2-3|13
ASSQDRQPTDTQY
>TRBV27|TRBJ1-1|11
ASSLGSSRGAF
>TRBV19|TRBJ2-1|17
ASSLGLAQLGSSYNEQF
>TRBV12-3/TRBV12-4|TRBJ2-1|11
ASSWTGEHEQF
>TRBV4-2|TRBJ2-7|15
ASSQGLPGTRVMEQY
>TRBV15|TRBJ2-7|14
ATSRDTSAVSYEQY
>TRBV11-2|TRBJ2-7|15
ASSLGAGTRGEYEQY
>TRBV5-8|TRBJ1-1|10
ASSRGWTEAF
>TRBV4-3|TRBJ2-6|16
ASSQEPARRWGANVLT
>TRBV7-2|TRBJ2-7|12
ASSPRTISYEQY
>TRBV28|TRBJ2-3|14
ASSLRAGQSTDTQY
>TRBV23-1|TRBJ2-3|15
ASSQGFKRRDTDTQY
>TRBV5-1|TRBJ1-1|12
ASSLDTGNTEAF
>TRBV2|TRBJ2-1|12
ASSGRGFYNEQF
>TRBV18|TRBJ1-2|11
ASSLGQPYGYT
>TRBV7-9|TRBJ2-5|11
ASSLDTQETQY